Sequencing of this T cell receptor beta chain was carried out in a study of T cells in Graves' hyperthyroidism and ophthalmopathy. With V trimmed by 4 bases and J by 0 bases, 2 bases remained unmatched. The germline CDR1 and CDR2 sequences are MNHNS and SASEGT. The CDR3 runs 15 residues. Using RNA transcripts as the source, TCR beta CDR3 regions were amplified. Using the HTBI primer set, a first-round RT-PCR was run on the TCR CDR3. TCRdb redid the calling of the multiplex PCR reads with MiXCR, one entry per CDR3 protein. Of fewer than 250,000 distinct CDR3 sequences listed, roughly a quarter are singletons.

The gene calls are TRBV6-1 and TRBJ1-3, with 8 bases matching TRBD1. The source material was blood. This clonotype originated in a woman aged 40 to 50 with Graves' ophthalmopathy. The CDR3 DNA reads as TGTGCCAGCAGTGTCCAGGGGGCCTCTGGAAACACCATATATTTT. It yields the protein CASSVQGASGNTIYF.